The 30 T cell receptor beta chains presented below share a single source sample, sequenced in a study of human T cells and chemical hapten exposure. As to time point: patch test 3, about 24 weeks after DPC sensitization. Treatment given: therapeutic diphenylcyclopropenone sensitization with weekly scalp DPC. TCRdb reprocessed the RACE reads via MiXCR and lists one record per CDR3 protein. The table shows about 64,000 distinct CDR3 sequences, with 9.5% to 12% occurring only once. Sequenced here: whole blood, sampled in connection with sensitization to the hapten diphenylcyclopropenone (DPC). These receptors were collected from a woman aged 30 to 39 with alopecia areata. Some clones in this sample may be carry-over from other donors' samples.

The V call is TRBV5-5, the J call TRBJ2-1; tentative D call: TRBD1 (5 bases). This CDR3 is 16 amino acids long. Looked up from germline, CDR1 is SGHKS and CDR2 is YYEKEE (reference sequence). V lost 0 bases, J lost 2 bases, and 12 bases lay in between. The chain's CDR3 is CASSLVPRVAYNEQFF. For the CDR3, the DNA is TGTGCCAGCAGCTTGGTTCCCAGGGTGGCCTACAATGAGCAGTTCTTC.

V and J are TRBV28 and TRBJ2-2, with a possible D match to TRBD2 (5 bases). The CDR3 length is 13 residues. V gave up 8 bases and J gave up 3 bases, with 10 bases separating them. CDR1 MDHEN and CDR2 SYDVKM come from the germline V gene. The CDR3: CASGKGDTGELFF. The CDR3 nucleotides are TGTGCCAGCGGAAAGGGAGACACCGGGGAGCTGTTTTTT.

This clonotype has ten or more counts. The chain couples TRBV19 to TRBJ2-7; the match to TRBD2 covers 7 bases. V lost 5 bases to trimming and J lost 0 bases; unmatched junction nucleotides: 7. The length of the CDR3 is 15 residues. CDR1 LNHDA and CDR2 SQIVND come from the germline V gene (reference sequence). DNA for the CDR3: TGTGCCAGTAGTCTCTTAGCGGGTTACTCCTACGAGCAGTACTTC. It codes for CASSLLAGYSYEQYF.

This clonotype has just a few counts. The rearrangement uses TRBV3-1 and TRBJ2-3; D not certain. V gave up 0 bases and J gave up 8 bases, with 6 bases separating them. The CDR3 has 12 residues. Germline CDR1 and CDR2: LGHDT and YNNKEL (reference sequence). The CDR3 DNA reads as TGTGCCAGCAGCCAAGATTTTAGTACGCAGTATTTT. It codes for CASSQDFSTQYF.

This clonotype was seen only a few times. The gene calls are TRBV12-5 and TRBJ1-5; maybe TRBD1 (5 bases). Germline CDR1 is LGHNT and CDR2 is FRNRAP. The CDR3 extends over 14 amino acids. Trimming took 3 bases from V and 6 from J, leaving 12 bases between them. CDR3 amino acids: CASGFSGPGQPQHF. The CDR3 DNA is TGTGCTAGTGGTTTTTCAGGGCCGGGTCAGCCCCAGCATTTT.

The chain is built from TRBV6-2 or TRBV6-3 and TRBJ2-1; D is uncertain. The V end lost 8 bases, the J end lost 2 bases, and 19 bases lay between the germline ends. The germline CDR1 and CDR2 sequences are MNHEY and SVGEGT. The CDR3 runs to 16 residues. The CDR3 region is CASRRLPVVAYNEQFF. CDR3 DNA: TGTGCCAGCCGGAGATTGCCGGTAGTAGCCTACAATGAGCAGTTCTTC.

This clonotype was counted a few times. This chain links TRBV2 with TRBJ2-7; TRBD2 matches 7 bases. V gave up 0 bases and J gave up 4 bases; unmatched junction bases: 0. Per germline, CDR1 SNHLY and CDR2 FYNNEI. The CDR3 spans 13 residues. CDR3 region: CASSEASGYEQYF. CDR3 bases: TGTGCCAGCAGTGAAGCTAGCGGGTACGAGCAGTACTTC.

This rearrangement joins TRBV12-3 or TRBV12-4 to TRBJ1-5, with D perhaps matching TRBD1 (5 bases). The CDR3 has 14 amino acids. V gave up 7 bases and J gave up 7 bases, with 17 bases separating them. The CDR3 region is CASMETTGGQPQHF. In DNA, the CDR3 is TGTGCCAGCATGGAGACGACGGGGGGACAGCCCCAGCATTTT.

In regard to this clonotype: The junction does not match germline at one end; this may be a read error. J is TRBJ2-1 and V is TRBV12-3 or TRBV12-4; 9 nucleotides agree with TRBD1. This CDR3 contains 17 residues. CDR3 nucleotides: TGTGCCTGCAGAGACAGGGGGGAGGTAGTCTCCTACAATGAGCAGTTCTTC. This sequence encodes CACRDRGEVVSYNEQFF.

The rearrangement links TRBV20-1 to TRBJ2-5; maybe TRBD1 (5 bases). The CDR3 runs to 10 residues. The germline V gene encodes CDR1 DFQATT and CDR2 SNEGSKA (reference sequence). Trimming pared 7 bases from V and 9 bases from J, leaving 12 bases between. CDR3 residues: CSGGTRPQYF. CDR3 sequence (DNA): TGCAGTGGGGGCACCCGGCCCCAGTACTTC.

The rearrangement uses TRBV6-2 or TRBV6-3 and TRBJ1-5; the D gene is possibly TRBD1 (6 bases). Germline CDR1 is MNHEY and CDR2 is SVGEGT. There are 14 residues in the CDR3. Trimming stripped 6 bases from V and 7 bases from J, with 16 bases between. This CDR3 reads CASRRAGDMQPQHF. CDR3 sequence (DNA): TGTGCCAGCAGGAGGGCAGGGGACATGCAGCCCCAGCATTTT.

At least ten counts were recorded for this clonotype. The chain has TRBV4-2 and TRBJ2-2; either TRBD1 or TRBD2 may supply D (6 bases each). Germline V CDR1 and CDR2: LGHNA, YNFKEQ. The V gene lost 0 bases and the J gene lost 4 bases, with 12 bases spanning the gap. This CDR3 has 16 amino acids. The CDR3: CASSQEPGAGTGELFF. For the CDR3, the DNA is TGTGCCAGCAGCCAAGAGCCGGGGGCGGGCACCGGGGAGCTGTTTTTT.

Turning to this clonotype: The junction departs from germline at one end; a sequencing error may be responsible. V and J are TRBV4-3 and TRBJ2-6; perhaps D is TRBD1 or TRBD2 (5 bases each). CDR3 length equals 16 residues. Germline V gene sequence: CDR1 LGHNA, CDR2 YSLEER. The CDR3 DNA reads TGCGCCAGCAGCCAAGAGGGGGTGTTCTGGGGCCAACGTCCTGACTTC. This gives the protein CASSQEGVFWGQRPDF.

This clonotype was picked up many times. J is TRBJ1-1 and V is TRBV7-9; the D is unclear. V lost 6 bases and J 1 base, leaving 9 bases between the germline ends. The germline gives CDR1 SEHNR, CDR2 FQNEAQ (reference sequence). The CDR3 is made up of 13 amino acids. CDR3 sequence (DNA): TGTGCCAGCAGGGTTCAGGAGAACACTGAAGCTTTCTTT. Protein: CASRVQENTEAFF.

The CDR3 is CSATFLAGGHEQYF. CDR3 DNA sequence: TGCAGTGCTACATTCTTGGCGGGAGGGCACGAGCAGTACTTC. The chain joins TRBV20-1 to TRBJ2-7; 9 nucleotides align to TRBD2. With 4 bases clipped from V and 5 bases from J, the junction kept 9 bases outside the gene matches. The CDR3 spans 14 residues. Germline CDR1 is DFQATT and CDR2 is SNEGSKA (reference sequence).

This clonotype was observed a handful of times. This chain connects TRBV2 to TRBJ2-3; TRBD2 aligns across 9 bases. Germline trimming cut 4 bases from V and 6 bases from J; bases unmatched to any gene: 8. This CDR3 has 15 amino acids. Germline-derived CDR1 and CDR2 are SNHLY and FYNNEI. CDR3 DNA sequence: TGTGCCAGCAGTGGGGCTAGCGGGGTCCGGGATACGCAGTATTTT. Translating gives CASSGASGVRDTQYF.

This clonotype was counted at least ten times. The V gene is TRBV20-1, the J gene TRBJ2-3; maybe TRBD2 (6 bases). Germline V gene sequence: CDR1 DFQATT, CDR2 SNEGSKA (reference sequence). The CDR3 contains 12 residues. Trimming stripped 6 bases from V and 6 bases from J, with 13 bases between. The CDR3 DNA reads as TGCAGTGCCACTCCCCGGGGGGATACGCAGTATTTT. This sequence encodes CSATPRGDTQYF.

The rearrangement joins TRBV7-2 to TRBJ1-1; D call uncertain. The germline gives CDR1 SGHTA, CDR2 FQGNSA. V was cut by 7 bases and J by 3 bases, with 6 bases left in between. The CDR3 runs to 11 residues. The CDR3, as DNA: TGTGCCAGCACCGGTTACACTGAAGCTTTCTTT. It codes for CASTGYTEAFF.

This clonotype came up many times. The chain's CDR3 is CASRAGPRDTGELFF. The CDR3 region has the DNA TGTGCCAGTAGAGCGGGACCGAGAGACACCGGGGAGCTGTTTTTT. The chain is built from TRBV19 and TRBJ2-2, with TRBD2 matching over 7 bases. CDR3 length: 15 amino acids. Germline CDR1 is LNHDA and CDR2 is SQIVND (reference sequence). After removal of 6 bases from V and 3 bases from J, the junction contained 7 bases not matched to a gene.

This clonotype was seen a handful of times. V is TRBV7-2 and J is TRBJ2-3; 7 bases line up with TRBD2. The CDR3 has 15 amino acids. J lost 4 bases, V lost 5 bases, and 9 bases had no gene match. Germline loops: CDR1 SGHTA, CDR2 FQGNSA. As DNA, the CDR3 is TGTGCCAGCAGCCCCCTGGCTAGCGGTGCAGATACGCAGTATTTT. Its protein product is CASSPLASGADTQYF. Complete variable domain (other parts from reference TRBV7-2 and TRBJ2-3): GAGVSQSPSNKVTEKGKDVELRCDPISGHTALYWYRQSLGQGLEFLIYFQGNSAPDKSGLPSDRFSAERTGGSVSTLTIQRTQQEDSAVYLCASSPLASGADTQYFGPGTRLTVL.

This clonotype was picked up many times. The chain recombines TRBV12-3 or TRBV12-4 with TRBJ1-1, with D uncertain. The CDR3 totals 12 residues. Between the trimmed V and J ends, which lost 7 bases and 1 base, there was a span of 7 bases. The CDR3 sequence is CASTLTNTEAFF. The CDR3 bases are TGTGCCAGCACATTGACGAACACTGAAGCTTTCTTT.

The CDR3 DNA sequence: TGCAGTGCTGACCGGGACAGGGGGCGCAACGAGCAGTACTTC. This gives the protein CSADRDRGRNEQYF. The chain employs TRBV20-1 and TRBJ2-7; TRBD1 aligns across 12 bases. This CDR3 region has 14 residues. Trimming cost V 5 bases and J 5 bases; bases outside gene matches: 7. In germline, CDR1 is DFQATT, CDR2 SNEGSKA (reference sequence).

In this sample, this clonotype turned up a few times. The V gene is TRBV27, the J gene TRBJ1-4, with a tentative D call TRBD1 (6 bases). Germline assignment: CDR1 MNHEY and CDR2 SMNVEV (reference sequence). The CDR3 runs 16 residues. Trimming took off 5 bases at V and 0 bases at J, with 13 bases between the two ends. CDR3 protein: CASSETGFPTNEKLFF. The CDR3 nucleotides read TGTGCCAGCAGTGAGACAGGCTTCCCAACTAATGAAAAACTGTTTTTT.

This clonotype was observed a handful of times. The V gene is TRBV6-6, the J gene TRBJ2-7, with D unresolved. The germline V and J ends were trimmed by 4 bases and 1 base, with 8 bases remaining between them. The germline V gene encodes CDR1 MNHNY and CDR2 SVGAGI (reference sequence). The CDR3 has 13 residues. The CDR3 nucleotides read TGTGCCAGCAGTTTACCGAATTCCTACGAGCAGTACTTC. Translation: CASSLPNSYEQYF.

This clonotype was picked up a small number of times. The chain recombines TRBV7-6 with TRBJ2-5, with 7 bases matching TRBD2. The V and J ends lost 3 bases and 5 bases, in that order; junction bases with no gene match: 12. This CDR3 has 16 amino acids. Per germline, CDR1 SGHVS and CDR2 FNYEAQ. The CDR3 reads CASSFEGEGPFETQYF. The CDR3 nucleotides are TGTGCCAGCAGCTTCGAAGGGGAGGGGCCCTTCGAGACCCAGTACTTC. Looking up the rest from reference TRBV7-6 and TRBJ2-5 gives the full variable domain: GAGVSQSPRYKVTKRGQDVALRCDPISGHVSLYWYRQALGQGPEFLTYFNYEAQQDKSGLPNDRFSAERPEGSISTLTIQRTEQRDSAMYRCASSFEGEGPFETQYFGPGTRLLVL.

This sequence joins TRBV19 and TRBJ2-3, with unresolved D. The CDR3 loop spans 13 amino acids. Trimming stripped 10 bases from V and 2 bases from J, with 13 bases between. Germline V lookup: CDR1 LNHDA, CDR2 SQIVND (reference sequence). CDR3 loop: CATKPTSTDTQYF. CDR3 coding DNA: TGTGCCACCAAACCGACCTCCACAGATACGCAGTATTTT.

This clonotype was seen once. The chain recombines TRBV29-1 with TRBJ1-5, with TRBD1 identical over 7 bases. Germline V CDR1 and CDR2: SQVTM, ANQGSEA. The CDR3 sequence is 13 residues long. The trim removed 4 bases at V and 4 bases at J, leaving 4 bases unmatched. CDR3 sequence: CSVAGTDNQPQHF. CDR3 DNA: TGCAGCGTTGCCGGGACAGATAATCAGCCCCAGCATTTT. Using reference TRBV29-1 and TRBJ1-5 for the parts outside the CDR3, the full variable domain is SAVISQKPSRDICQRGTSLTIQCQVDSQVTMMFWYRQQPGQSLTLIATANQGSEATYESGFVIDKFPISRPNLTFSTLTVSNMSPEDSSIYLCSVAGTDNQPQHFGDGTRLSIL.

There are many counts of this clonotype. The V call is TRBV28, the J call TRBJ2-4; D possibly corresponds to TRBD1 (6 bases). Per germline, CDR1 MDHEN and CDR2 SYDVKM. The CDR3 covers 16 residues. Trimming left V 5 bases short and J 0 bases short, with 14 bases between. CDR3 sequence: CASSPQGMLAKNIQYF. In DNA, the CDR3 is TGTGCCAGCAGTCCCCAGGGGATGCTAGCCAAAAACATTCAGTACTTC.

This clonotype appeared a few times. The chain links TRBV7-2 to TRBJ2-7; tentatively, D is TRBD1 or TRBD2 (5 bases each). Germline V gene data show CDR1 as SGHTA and CDR2 as FQGNSA. V gave up 3 bases and J gave up 2 bases, with 11 bases separating them. The CDR3 length is 14 residues. CDR3 protein: CASSFGDGAYEQYF. Here the CDR3 DNA reads TGTGCCAGCAGCTTTGGGGACGGTGCCTACGAGCAGTACTTC.

This rearrangement joins TRBV29-1 to TRBJ2-2; possibly TRBD1 for D (6 bases). V lost 5 bases, J lost 4 bases, and 8 bases lay in between. The CDR3 sequence is 12 residues long. CDR1 is SQVTM, CDR2 ANQGSEA, per germline. The CDR3 loop is CSVTGSTGELFF. The CDR3 region has the DNA TGCAGCGTTACAGGGAGCACCGGGGAGCTGTTTTTT.